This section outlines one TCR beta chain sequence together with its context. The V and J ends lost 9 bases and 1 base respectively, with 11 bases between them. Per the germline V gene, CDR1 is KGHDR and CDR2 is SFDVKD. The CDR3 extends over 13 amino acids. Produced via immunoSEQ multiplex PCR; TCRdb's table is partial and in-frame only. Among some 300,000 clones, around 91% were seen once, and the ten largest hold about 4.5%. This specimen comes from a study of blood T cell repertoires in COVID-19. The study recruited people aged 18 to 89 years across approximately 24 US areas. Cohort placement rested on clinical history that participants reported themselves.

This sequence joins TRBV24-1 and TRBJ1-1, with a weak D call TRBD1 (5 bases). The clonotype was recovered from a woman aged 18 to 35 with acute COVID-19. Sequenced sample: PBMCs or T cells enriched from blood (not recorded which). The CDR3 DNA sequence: TGTGCCACCCAGACAGAAAAGAACACTGAAGCTTTCTTT. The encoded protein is CATQTEKNTEAFF.